This entry lists 3 T cell receptor beta chains sequenced from one sample in a study of metastatic and nonmetastatic thyroid tumors. TCRdb reanalyzed the PCR reads via MiXCR. This table holds about 4,000 clones, roughly 22% found once. Thyroid surgery had not been preceded by any treatment in any patient. Sequencing input: tumor tissue. Receptors were obtained from a female donor with papillary thyroid cancer or a benign thyroid nodule (not recorded which). Some clones in this sample may be carry-over from other donors' samples.

As regards this clone: Sequence at one end of the junction differs from germline and may be a read error. The chain links TRBV7-3 to TRBJ1-6; no definite D call. There are 13 residues in the CDR3. Germline-derived CDR1 and CDR2 are SGHTA and FQGTGA. For the CDR3, the DNA is TGTACCAACAGCCTAGGGAGCAGTACACCCCTCCATTTT. This codes for CTNSLGSSTPLHF.

This clone occurred a few times. This chain links TRBV7-2 with TRBJ2-2, with D unresolved. CDR1 is SGHTA, CDR2 FQGNSA, per germline. The length of the CDR3 is 13 residues. The V and J ends lost 2 bases and 5 bases respectively, with 6 bases between them. DNA for the CDR3: TGTGCCAGCAGCTTAAGTCAGACCGGGGAGCTGTTTTTT. Residues: CASSLSQTGELFF.

By frequency in the sample, this clone is medium-sized. The V gene is TRBV5-8, the J gene TRBJ2-1, with D tentatively TRBD2 (5 bases). Germline loops: CDR1 SGHTS, CDR2 YDEGEE. CDR3 length equals 11 residues. Trimming took off 3 bases at V and 8 bases at J, with 6 bases between the two ends. CDR3 in amino acids: CASSYGDEQFF. CDR3 nucleotides: TGTGCCAGCAGCTACGGGGATGAGCAGTTCTTC.